This record looks at one T cell receptor beta chain sequence and its context. Its antigen is unknown. Constant-segment primers were used for 5'RACE, and the resulting TCR alpha and TCR beta cDNA libraries carried sample barcodes and UMIs. Via MiXCR, TCRdb re-called the 5' RACE reads, giving one row per CDR3 protein. The repertoire holds approximately 300,000 distinct CDR3 sequences, 15% to 20% seen once, with roughly 21% in the top ten. Trimming took off 1 base at V and 5 bases at J, with 18 bases between the two ends. Germline loops: CDR1 MGHRA, CDR2 YSYEKL. This CDR3 region has 17 residues. This sample stems from a study of T-cell memory formation after mild COVID-19. Whole-study findings and limits: Among CD4+ contracting clones, most were CM and EM, and CD8+ ones EMRA. Certain responding clones were present in pre-infection memory, suggesting participation of cross-reactive memory. CD4/CD8 balance held among clones contracting day 15 to 85, and later expanders leaned CD4+.

The rearrangement joins TRBV4-1 to TRBJ1-3, with a possible D match to TRBD1 (6 bases). Sequencing input: PBMCs or a T cell subset sorted from them (not recorded which). The sequence came from a young man who had mild COVID-19 (a few samples of this study predate the infection). Cell type and time point are not known. The CDR3, as DNA: TGCGCCAGCAGCCAAGCTTCTGGCAGGGGAAATCGAAACACCATATATTTT. This translates into CASSQASGRGNRNTIYF.